This record looks at one TCR beta chain sequence and its context. This record belongs to a study of blood T cell repertoires in COVID-19. As for the study in general: From the United States, Italy and Spain came samples of acute and convalescent COVID-19.

Libraries were prepared by immunoSEQ multiplex PCR; TCRdb keeps only in-frame clonotypes and omits some of them. The repertoire holds roughly 45,000 clones, with around 73% as singletons. The specimen sequenced was peripheral blood. This clonotype was sampled from a woman aged 70-85 years with acute or convalescent COVID-19.

CDR3 amino acids: CASSPPGGGAEAFF. CDR3 coding DNA: TGTGCCAGCAGCCCACCAGGAGGAGGGGCTGAAGCTTTCTTT. V usage is TRBV7-8 and J usage is TRBJ1-1; D perhaps matches TRBD1 (5 bases). The V end lost 5 bases, the J end lost 6 bases, and 16 bases lay between the germline ends. CDR3 length equals 14 residues. Germline CDR1 SGHVS, CDR2 FQNEAQ.